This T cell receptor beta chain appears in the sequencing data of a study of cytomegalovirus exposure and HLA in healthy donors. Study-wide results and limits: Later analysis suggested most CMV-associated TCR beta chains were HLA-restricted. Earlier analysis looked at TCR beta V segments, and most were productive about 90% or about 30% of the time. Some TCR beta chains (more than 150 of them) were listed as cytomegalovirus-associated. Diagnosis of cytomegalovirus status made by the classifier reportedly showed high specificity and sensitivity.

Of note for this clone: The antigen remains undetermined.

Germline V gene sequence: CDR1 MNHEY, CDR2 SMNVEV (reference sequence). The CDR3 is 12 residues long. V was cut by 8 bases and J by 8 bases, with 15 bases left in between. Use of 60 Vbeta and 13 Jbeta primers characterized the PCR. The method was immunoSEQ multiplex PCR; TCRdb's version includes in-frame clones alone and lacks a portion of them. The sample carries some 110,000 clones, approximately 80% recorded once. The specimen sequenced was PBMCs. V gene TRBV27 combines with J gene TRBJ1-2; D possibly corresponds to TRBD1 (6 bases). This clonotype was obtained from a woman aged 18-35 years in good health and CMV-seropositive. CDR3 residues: CASGPTGWGYTF. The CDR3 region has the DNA TGTGCCAGCGGACCGACAGGCTGGGGCTACACCTTC.